The entry that follows covers one T cell receptor (beta chain) sequence. The data originate from a study of early T cells in non-severe SARS-CoV-2 infection. Whole-study context: Bulk RNA from unsorted whole blood was sequenced; chains were unpaired.

TCRdb redid the calling of the 5' RACE reads with MiXCR, one entry per CDR3 protein. The table records about 59,000 distinct CDR3 sequences, around an eighth of them present only once. V was pared by 3 bases and J by 10 bases, with 13 bases between. The CDR3 is 13 amino acids. The germline V gene has CDR1 MDHEN and CDR2 SYDVKM. The TCR comes from an adult who was a healthcare worker with PCR-confirmed SARS-CoV-2 infection or an uninfected control (not recorded which). The sequenced sample consisted of whole blood. J is TRBJ1-5 and V is TRBV28; D is unresolved. CDR3 bases: TGTGCCAGCAGTTTTTTGGGCCCTCGTCCCCAGCATTTT. Its protein product is CASSFLGPRPQHF.